The 27 T cell receptor beta chains given below trace back to one sample, sequenced in a study of T cell responses to AZD1222 COVID-19 vaccine. Repertoires were generated with immunoSEQ multiplex PCR, while TCRdb's copy carries only in-frame clones and drops some. This table holds over 100,000 clones, roughly 88% found once. The source material was peripheral blood, sampled 28 days after the second AZD1222 dose. The receptors originated from an adult who received the AZD1222 COVID-19 vaccine.

The chain couples TRBV2 to TRBJ2-2; perhaps TRBD2 as D (6 bases). The CDR3 covers 14 residues. Germline assignment: CDR1 SNHLY and CDR2 FYNNEI. The germline V and J ends were trimmed by 8 bases and 2 bases, with 12 bases remaining between them. This chain's CDR3 is CASGRDSNTGELFF. The CDR3 coding sequence is TGTGCCAGCGGTAGGGACTCCAACACCGGGGAGCTGTTTTTT.

The chain couples TRBV6-4 to TRBJ1-6, with D unclear. Per germline, CDR1 MRHNA and CDR2 SNTAGT. Trimming took 4 bases from V and 5 from J, leaving 6 bases between them. CDR3 size: 13 residues. The CDR3 sequence is CASSVRDNSPLHF. As DNA, the CDR3 is TGTGCCAGCAGTGTTCGGGATAATTCACCCCTCCACTTT.

The chain employs TRBV12-3 or TRBV12-4 and TRBJ2-7; no firm D call. The CDR3 totals 11 residues. With 7 bases removed from V and 7 bases from J, the gap between germline ends came to 11 bases. This chain's CDR3 is CASTSFGEQYF. CDR3 coding DNA: TGTGCCAGCACCTCCTTCGGGGAGCAGTACTTC.

V usage is TRBV27 and J usage is TRBJ1-5; D possibly corresponds to TRBD1 (6 bases). Between the trimmed V and J ends, which lost 5 bases and 0 bases, there was a span of 14 bases. Germline CDR1 is MNHEY and CDR2 is SMNVEV (reference sequence). The CDR3 covers 16 residues. The CDR3 DNA sequence: TGTGCCAGCAGTCCGAGTGCAGGGGATAGCAATCAGCCCCAGCATTTT. Amino acid sequence: CASSPSAGDSNQPQHF.

The gene calls are TRBV11-3 and TRBJ2-1; D gene uncertain. The CDR3 loop spans 15 amino acids. V lost 0 bases and J lost 5, with 11 bases in between. CDR1 is SGHNT and CDR2 is YENEEA in the germline V gene. In nucleotides, the CDR3 is TGTGCCAGCAGCTTAGAATCGGCCGGAGACAATGAGCAGTTCTTC. It translates to CASSLESAGDNEQFF.

V and J are TRBV3-1 (or the pseudogene TRBV3-2) and TRBJ2-6; 12 nucleotides match TRBD2. With 5 bases clipped from V and 0 bases from J, the junction kept 2 bases outside the gene matches. The CDR3 has 17 residues. Germline V gene data show CDR1 as LGHDT and CDR2 as YNNKEL (reference sequence). Here the CDR3 DNA reads TGTGCCAGCAGCTTGACTAGCGGGAGCTCTGGGGCCAACGTCCTGACTTTC. Its protein is CASSLTSGSSGANVLTF.

The chain combines TRBV4-1 with TRBJ2-7; D is unclear. With 4 bases removed from V and 1 base from J, the gap between germline ends came to 14 bases. CDR1 and CDR2 (germline): MGHRA, YSYEKL. There are 15 residues in the CDR3. Here the CDR3 DNA reads TGCGCCAGCAGCCCCGGGCCAGTTAGTTCCTACGAGCAGTACTTC. Amino acids: CASSPGPVSSYEQYF.

The rearrangement links TRBV28 to TRBJ1-5; D is undetermined. Germline assignment: CDR1 MDHEN and CDR2 SYDVKM. The CDR3 runs 16 residues. Trimming cost V 3 bases and J 3 bases, with 15 bases left between them. The CDR3 loop reads CASSFPLALDNQPQHF. In nucleotides, the CDR3 is TGTGCCAGCAGTTTCCCCCTGGCTCTAGACAATCAGCCCCAGCATTTT.

CDR3 coding DNA: TGCAGCGTGGCACCATCAGGGGACAGGGCCTACGAGCAGTACTTC. Translating it yields CSVAPSGDRAYEQYF. The chain joins TRBV29-1 to TRBJ2-7, with 9 bases fitting TRBD1. This CDR3 is built from 15 residues. CDR1 and CDR2 from the germline V gene are SQVTM and ANQGSEA. V dropped 6 bases and J dropped 2; count of bases not matched to a gene: 11.

The chain combines TRBV18 with TRBJ1-1; D unclear. The V end was cut by 3 bases, the J end by 1 base, with 12 bases between. Germline V gene sequence: CDR1 KGHSH, CDR2 LQKENI. This CDR3 has 15 residues. The CDR3 loop is CASSPQRARNTEAFF. The CDR3 bases are TGTGCCAGCTCACCTCAGAGGGCGAGGAACACTGAAGCTTTCTTT.

The chain carries TRBV30 and TRBJ1-5, with a tentative D call TRBD1 (5 bases). This CDR3 comprises 16 residues. V was shortened by 5 bases and J by 3 bases, with 20 bases between the two germline ends. The germline gives CDR1 GTSNPN, CDR2 SVGIG (reference sequence). CDR3 region: CAWSGFGGLLNQPQHF. Written as DNA, the CDR3 is TGTGCCTGGTCGGGGTTTGGGGGTTTGCTCAATCAGCCCCAGCATTTT.

J is TRBJ2-3 and V is TRBV29-1, with unresolved D. Trimming left V 4 bases short and J 6 bases short, with 11 bases between. Germline assignment: CDR1 SQVTM and CDR2 ANQGSEA. CDR3 length: 12 amino acids. CDR3 nucleotides: TGCAGCGTTGTCCCAGCATTGGATACGCAGTATTTT. Protein product: CSVVPALDTQYF.

This sequence joins TRBV30 and TRBJ1-5; D is perhaps TRBD1 (6 bases). This CDR3 comprises 14 residues. Germline CDR1 GTSNPN, CDR2 SVGIG (reference sequence). Trimming took off 3 bases at V and 3 bases at J, with 12 bases between the two ends. CDR3 DNA sequence: TGTGCCTGGAGAGGACAGCTATTCAATCAGCCCCAGCATTTT. It specifies CAWRGQLFNQPQHF.

The J gene is TRBJ1-4, the V gene TRBV5-1; 9 bases are shared with TRBD1. J was trimmed by 5 bases and V by 4 bases; bases with no gene match: 12. This CDR3 spans 17 amino acids. Germline V gene data show CDR1 as SGHRS and CDR2 as YFSETQ. The CDR3 nucleotides are TGCGCCAGCAGCCCTGTCCCGGGACAGGGACAGAATGAAAAACTGTTTTTT. Its translation: CASSPVPGQGQNEKLFF.

Turning to this clone: A read error may account for a junction end that differs from germline. The genes are TRBV7-8 and TRBJ2-7; no clear D gene. Germline values: CDR1 SGHVS, CDR2 FQNEAQ. The CDR3 length is 13 residues. DNA for the CDR3: TGTGCCAGCAGCCCAGCCCCCCACTACGGGCAGTACTTC. Translated: CASSPAPHYGQYF.

The chain recombines TRBV7-9 with TRBJ2-7; perhaps TRBD1 as D (5 bases). Germline CDR1 SEHNR, CDR2 FQNEAQ (reference sequence). CDR3 length: 13 residues. V lost 5 bases, J lost 5 bases, and 13 bases lay in between. CDR3 sequence reads: CASSRRQTDEQYF. The CDR3 nucleotides are TGTGCCAGCAGCCGTAGACAGACCGACGAGCAGTACTTC.

The V and J genes are TRBV21-1 and TRBJ2-7. TRBV21-1 has pseudogene status. The CDR3 is made up of 17 amino acids. The CDR3 loop is CASSKRTRAPWSRKQYF. The CDR3 coding sequence is TGTGCCAGCAGCAAGCGTACACGGGCACCCTGGTCCCGCAAGCAGTACTTC.

The J gene is TRBJ1-2, the V gene TRBV28, with 10 bases lining up with TRBD1. This CDR3 has 13 residues. The germline gives CDR1 MDHEN, CDR2 SYDVKM. The V and J ends lost 4 bases and 6 bases, in that order; junction bases with no gene match: 2. The DNA for the CDR3 is TGTGCCAGCAGTTGGGGACAGGGGAATGGCTACACCTTC. Residues: CASSWGQGNGYTF.

V gene TRBV5-5 combines with J gene TRBJ1-1; D uncertain. V shed 4 bases and J shed 4 bases, with 14 bases lying between them. Germline assignment: CDR1 SGHKS and CDR2 YYEKEE (reference sequence). The CDR3 totals 14 residues. The CDR3 DNA reads as TGTGCCAGCAGCCATCCATTCCGGGGCACTGAAGCTTTCTTT. This codes for CASSHPFRGTEAFF.

V is TRBV7-8 and J is TRBJ2-7; D tentatively fits TRBD1 or TRBD2 (5 bases each). Trimming removed 5 bases from V and 2 bases from J, with 16 bases in between. CDR1 is SGHVS and CDR2 is FQNEAQ in the germline V gene. The CDR3 consists of 15 residues. CDR3 amino acids: CASSPIRDHAYEQYF. CDR3 DNA: TGTGCCAGCAGCCCAATTCGGGACCATGCCTACGAGCAGTACTTC. The full variable domain, its missing parts supplied by reference TRBV7-8 and TRBJ2-7, is GAGVSQSPRYKVAKRGQDVALRCDPISGHVSLFWYQQALGQGPEFLTYFQNEAQLDKSGLPSDRFFAERPEGSVSTLKIQRTQQEDSAVYLCASSPIRDHAYEQYFGPGTRLTVT.

V is TRBV2 and J is TRBJ1-2; TRBD1 matches at 7 bases. After removal of 6 bases from V and 4 bases from J, the junction contained 5 bases not matched to a gene. The CDR3 extends over 13 amino acids. Germline CDR1 is SNHLY and CDR2 is FYNNEI. The CDR3 is CASRTGTAYGYTF. The CDR3 DNA reads as TGTGCCAGCAGAACCGGGACAGCCTATGGCTACACCTTC.

The rearrangement links TRBV6-5 to TRBJ1-6, with 8 bases that match TRBD1. V was clipped by 4 bases and J by 1 base; unmatched bases: 3. CDR1 is MNHEY, CDR2 SVGAGI, per germline. The CDR3 contains 16 residues. The CDR3 is CASSLTGVSYNSPLHF. The CDR3 coding sequence is TGTGCCAGCAGTTTGACAGGGGTGTCCTATAATTCACCCCTCCACTTT.

Notes on this clone: A read error may produce the germline difference seen at one junction end. This rearrangement joins TRBV7-2 to TRBJ2-3; the match to TRBD1 covers 7 bases. The CDR3 totals 13 residues. Germline V gives CDR1 SGHTA, CDR2 FQGNSA. CDR3 DNA: TGTGTCAGCCGGACAGGAAGCACAGATACGCAGTATTTT. Translated: CVSRTGSTDTQYF.

The V call is TRBV9, the J call TRBJ1-4, with D possibly TRBD1 on 5 matching bases. The germline V and J ends were trimmed by 4 bases and 7 bases, with 20 bases remaining between them. The CDR3 covers 16 residues. Germline loops: CDR1 SGDLS, CDR2 YYNGEE. Here the CDR3 reads CASSTGRTRGGEKLFF. The CDR3 DNA sequence: TGTGCCAGCAGCACAGGAAGGACACGGGGCGGTGAAAAACTGTTTTTT.

CDR3 sequence reads: CATTPLDGYTF. CDR3 coding DNA: TGTGCCACCACACCCTTGGATGGCTACACCTTC. V and J are TRBV7-8 and TRBJ1-2; D uncertain. V lost 10 bases, J lost 6 bases, and 12 bases lay in between. The CDR3 sequence is 11 residues long. Germline loops: CDR1 SGHVS, CDR2 FQNEAQ.

V usage is TRBV11-3 and J usage is TRBJ2-3; D possibly corresponds to TRBD2 (5 bases). Between the trimmed V and J ends, which lost 5 bases and 5 bases, there was a span of 14 bases. CDR3 length: 14 amino acids. Germline-derived CDR1 and CDR2 are SGHNT and YENEEA. CDR3 bases: TGTGCCAGCAGCCAACCCTCAAGCGGAGATACGCAGTATTTT. Amino acids: CASSQPSSGDTQYF.

The rearrangement joins TRBV29-1 to TRBJ1-2; a weak D match, TRBD1 (5 bases). CDR3 length equals 11 residues. The germline V and J ends were trimmed by 6 bases and 3 bases, with 8 bases remaining between them. The germline CDR1 and CDR2 sequences are SQVTM and ANQGSEA. CDR3 bases: TGCAGCGTCGGGGGTTACTATGGCTACACCTTC. Its protein product is CSVGGYYGYTF.